The sequence of this T cell receptor (beta chain) was determined in a study of T cell responses to AZD1222 COVID-19 vaccine. Study observations and caveats: Clonal diversity was possibly underestimated, and white British individuals and females predominated among donors. Every sample of the repertoires postdated the peak T cell response. After two AZD1222 doses, spike-specific TCR breadth and depth rose versus day 0.

Generated by immunoSEQ multiplex PCR, the TCRdb table keeps only in-frame clones and is missing some. The sample contains some 120,000 clones, over 85% of which appear only once. On this clone: Its antigen is currently unknown.

The sequencing used peripheral blood, collected on day 0 of AZD1222 vaccination. This sequence was found in an adult in good health.

CDR3 coding DNA: TGTGCCTGGAAGGTCCCGGACAGGGCTAGTGGTGGCTACACCTTC. Encoded protein: CAWKVPDRASGGYTF. The J gene is TRBJ1-2, the V gene TRBV30, with 8 nucleotides matching TRBD1. Germline V gene data show CDR1 as GTSNPN and CDR2 as SVGIG (reference sequence). The trim removed 4 bases at V and 7 bases at J, leaving 14 bases unmatched. The CDR3 covers 15 residues.